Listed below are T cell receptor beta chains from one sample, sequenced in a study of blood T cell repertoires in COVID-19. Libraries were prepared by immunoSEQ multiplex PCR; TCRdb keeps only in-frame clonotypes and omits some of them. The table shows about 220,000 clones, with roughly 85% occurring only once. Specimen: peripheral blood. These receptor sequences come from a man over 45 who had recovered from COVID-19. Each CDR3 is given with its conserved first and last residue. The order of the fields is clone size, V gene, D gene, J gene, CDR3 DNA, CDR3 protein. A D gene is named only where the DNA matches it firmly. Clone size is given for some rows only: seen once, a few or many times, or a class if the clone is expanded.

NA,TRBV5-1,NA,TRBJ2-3,TGCGCCAGCAGCACTGCGCAGGGCAGCACAGATACGCAGTATTTT,CASSTAQGSTDTQYF
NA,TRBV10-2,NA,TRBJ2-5,TGCGCCAGCAGTGACCGGACTCGGTCGGGCGAGACCCAGTACTTC,CASSDRTRSGETQYF
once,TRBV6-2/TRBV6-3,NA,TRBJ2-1,TGTGCCAGCAGTTACTCTATGAGCTCCTACAATGAGCAGTTCTTC,CASSYSMSSYNEQFF
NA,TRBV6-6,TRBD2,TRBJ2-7,TGTGCCAGCACCGGACCGGGACTAGCTTTCCACGAGCAGTACTTC,CASTGPGLAFHEQYF
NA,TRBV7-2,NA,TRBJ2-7,TGTGCCAGCAGCTTAATGGCGGGTCCCTCCTACGAGCAGTACTTC,CASSLMAGPSYEQYF
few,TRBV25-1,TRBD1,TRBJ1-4,TGTGCCAGCTCGCTCGACAGGGGCAGAACTAATGAAAAACTGTTTTTT,CASSLDRGRTNEKLFF
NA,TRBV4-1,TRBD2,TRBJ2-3,TGCGCCAGCAGCCCATCGAGGGGGACTAGCGCCGGAGATACGCAGTATTTT,CASSPSRGTSAGDTQYF
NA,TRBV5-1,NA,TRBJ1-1,TGCGCCAGCAGCTTGGCGTCACAGAGAGGGACTGAAGCTTTCTTT,CASSLASQRGTEAFF
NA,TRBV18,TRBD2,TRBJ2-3,TGTGCCAGCTCACCGAAAACTAGCGGTAGCACAGATACGCAGTATTTT,CASSPKTSGSTDTQYF
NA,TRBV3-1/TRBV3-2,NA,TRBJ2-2,TGTGCCAGCAGCCAAGTGGCGGGCACCGGGGAGCTGTTTTTT,CASSQVAGTGELFF
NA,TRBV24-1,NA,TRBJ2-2,TGTGCCACCAGTGGCAGGGCTGGCGGGGAGCTGTTTTTT,CATSGRAGGELFF
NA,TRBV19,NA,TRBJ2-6,TGTGCCAGGACCAAAATGACAGGTGTAGTCTCTGGGGCCAACGTCCTGACTTTC,CARTKMTGVVSGANVLTF
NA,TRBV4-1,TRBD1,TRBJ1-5,TGCGCCAGCAGCCAAATCCTACAGGGGAGCAATCAGCCCCAGCATTTT,CASSQILQGSNQPQHF
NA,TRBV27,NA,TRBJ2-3,TGTGCCAGCAGTCTTAGAAGCACAGATACGCAGTATTTT,CASSLRSTDTQYF
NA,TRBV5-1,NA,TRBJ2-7,TGCGCCAGCAGCTTAGGACAGAGAACATACGAGCAGTACTTC,CASSLGQRTYEQYF
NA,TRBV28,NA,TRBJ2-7,TGTGCCACCGCACCTTGGACTGGGATGTACGAGCAGTACTTC,CATAPWTGMYEQYF
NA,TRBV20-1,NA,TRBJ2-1,TGCAGTGCTAGTAGTAGTGAGGGCCGGGGTGAGCAGTTCTTC,CSASSSEGRGEQFF
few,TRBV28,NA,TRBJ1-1,TGTGCCAGCAACCAGCGGGGCGGGCGCCGGGCTGAAGCTTTCTTT,CASNQRGGRRAEAFF
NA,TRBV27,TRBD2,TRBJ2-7,TGTGCCAGCAGTTTGGTTAGCGGGAGCATCTACGAGCAGTACTTC,CASSLVSGSIYEQYF